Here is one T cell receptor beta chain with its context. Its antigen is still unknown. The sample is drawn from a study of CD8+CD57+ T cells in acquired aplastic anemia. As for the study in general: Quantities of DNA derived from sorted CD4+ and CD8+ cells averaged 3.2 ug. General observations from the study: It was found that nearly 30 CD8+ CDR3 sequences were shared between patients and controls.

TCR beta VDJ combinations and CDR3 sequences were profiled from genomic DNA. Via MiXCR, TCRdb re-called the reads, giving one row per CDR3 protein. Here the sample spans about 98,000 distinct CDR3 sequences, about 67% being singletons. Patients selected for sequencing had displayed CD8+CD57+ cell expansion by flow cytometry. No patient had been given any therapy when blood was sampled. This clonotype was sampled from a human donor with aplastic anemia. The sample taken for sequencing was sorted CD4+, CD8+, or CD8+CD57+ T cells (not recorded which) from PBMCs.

The CDR3 bases are TGTGCCAGCAGCTTAGATGGGTATCTCACAGATACGCAGTATTTT. Translated: CASSLDGYLTDTQYF. The chain joins TRBV11-2 to TRBJ2-3; D unclear. CDR3 length: 15 residues. CDR1 and CDR2 from the germline V gene are SGHAT and FQNNGV. V shed 0 bases and J shed 2 bases, with 9 bases lying between them.